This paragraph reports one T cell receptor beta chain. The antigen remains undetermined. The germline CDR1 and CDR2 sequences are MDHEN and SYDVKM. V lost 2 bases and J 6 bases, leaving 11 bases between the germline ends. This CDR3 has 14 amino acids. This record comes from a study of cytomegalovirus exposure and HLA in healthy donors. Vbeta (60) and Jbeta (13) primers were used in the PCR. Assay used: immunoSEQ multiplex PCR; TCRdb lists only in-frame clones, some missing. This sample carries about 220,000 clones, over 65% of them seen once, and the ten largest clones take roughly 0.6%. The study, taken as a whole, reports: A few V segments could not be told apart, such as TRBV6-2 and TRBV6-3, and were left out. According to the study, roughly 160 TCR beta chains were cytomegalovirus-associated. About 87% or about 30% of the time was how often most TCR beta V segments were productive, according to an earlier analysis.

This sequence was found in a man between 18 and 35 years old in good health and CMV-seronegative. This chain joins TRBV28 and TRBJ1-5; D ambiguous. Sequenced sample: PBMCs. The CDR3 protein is CASSLSQGGQPQHF. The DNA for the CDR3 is TGTGCCAGCAGTTTAAGCCAAGGCGGTCAGCCCCAGCATTTT. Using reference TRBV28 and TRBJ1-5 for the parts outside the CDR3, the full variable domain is DVKVTQSSRYLVKRTGEKVFLECVQDMDHENMFWYRQDPGLGLRLIYFSYDVKMKEKGDIPEGYSVSREKKERFSLILESASTNQTSMYLCASSLSQGGQPQHFGDGTRLSIL.